One and the same sample provided the 30 T cell receptor beta chains below, sequenced in a study of Ad26.COV2.S vaccination and SARS-CoV-2 variants. Only in-frame clones appear in the TCRdb table, and some are missing; sequencing was by immunoSEQ multiplex PCR. The repertoire includes about 350,000 clones, about 91% of them detected once, and 3.9% sits in the top ten. This material consisted of peripheral blood, taken after recovery from COVID-19. The receptors were gathered from a human donor who had recovered from COVID-19.

This chain links TRBV27 with TRBJ2-7; 10 positions agree with TRBD2. Trimming took 0 bases from V and 7 from J; bases not matched to a gene: 6. Germline V lookup: CDR1 MNHEY, CDR2 SMNVEV (reference sequence). CDR3 length: 15 amino acids. The CDR3 reads CASSLSPTSGAEQYF. Written as DNA, the CDR3 is TGTGCCAGCAGTTTATCGCCCACTAGCGGGGCTGAGCAGTACTTC.

Worth noting for this clone: In the same sample, other DNA sequences code for this CDR3. The chain recombines TRBV9 with TRBJ2-3; TRBD2 agrees at 7 bases. The ends lost 0 bases at V and 0 bases at J; junction bases unmatched: 1. The CDR3 consists of 15 residues. CDR1 is SGDLS, CDR2 YYNGEE, per germline. The CDR3 DNA follows: TGTGCCAGCAGCGTAGTGGGGGGGAGCACAGATACGCAGTATTTT. Protein product: CASSVVGGSTDTQYF.

This chain connects TRBV3-1 (or the pseudogene TRBV3-2) to TRBJ1-2; D unclear. Trimming removed 0 bases at V and 4 bases at J, with 9 bases between. The CDR3 sequence is 14 residues long. Per the germline V gene, CDR1 is LGHDT and CDR2 is YNNKEL (reference sequence). This CDR3 reads CASSQDVRSYGYTF. CDR3 bases: TGTGCCAGCAGCCAAGACGTTAGGAGCTATGGCTACACCTTC.

This clone was counted only a few times. The rearrangement uses TRBV6-1 and TRBJ1-1; D ambiguous. Looked up from germline, CDR1 is MNHNS and CDR2 is SASEGT. The CDR3 extends over 12 amino acids. Trimming shortened V by 2 bases and J by 5 bases, and 6 bases separated the two germline ends. The CDR3 region has the DNA TGTGCCAGCAGTGAACGTCAGACTGAAGCTTTCTTT. Its translation is CASSERQTEAFF.

This chain's CDR3 is CASRPDRGSYEQYF. CDR3 bases: TGTGCCAGCAGGCCCGACAGGGGATCCTACGAGCAGTACTTC. The chain employs TRBV6-5 and TRBJ2-7; 8 nucleotides line up with TRBD1. The germline CDR1 and CDR2 sequences are MNHEY and SVGAGI. The CDR3 contains 14 residues. With 6 bases clipped from V and 1 base from J, the junction kept 5 bases outside the gene matches.

The chain links TRBV5-4 to TRBJ1-4, with unresolved D. The germline gives CDR1 SGHNT, CDR2 YYREEE (reference sequence). The ends were cut back, 0 bases at V and 0 bases at J, with 9 bases in the middle. The CDR3 is 16 residues long. Here the CDR3 DNA reads TGTGCCAGCAGCTTGGGGGGTCTTACAACTAATGAAAAACTGTTTTTT. Protein sequence: CASSLGGLTTNEKLFF.

CDR3 residues: CASSPDADTQYF. CDR3 nucleotide sequence: TGTGCCAGCTCCCCAGATGCAGATACGCAGTATTTT. The V call is TRBV18, the J call TRBJ2-3; no clear D. This CDR3 has 12 amino acids. The ends were cut back, 6 bases at V and 4 bases at J, with 8 bases in the middle. Per germline, CDR1 KGHSH and CDR2 LQKENI.

The CDR3 is CASKSSGTGNTGELFF. Here the CDR3 DNA reads TGCGCCAGCAAGTCTAGCGGGACTGGCAACACCGGGGAGCTGTTTTTT. This chain uses TRBV5-1 with TRBJ2-2; 9 nucleotides match TRBD2. CDR1 SGHRS and CDR2 YFSETQ come from the germline V gene. This CDR3 region has 16 residues. Losses at the gene ends were 6 bases for V and 2 bases for J; bases not matched to a gene: 8. Based on the CDR3 plus reference TRBV5-1 and TRBJ2-2, the full variable domain is KAGVTQTPRYLIKTRGQQVTLSCSPISGHRSVSWYQQTPGQGLQFLFEYFSETQRNKGNFPGRFSGRQFSNSRSEMNVSTLELGDSALYLCASKSSGTGNTGELFFGEGSRLTVL.

Only a few counts were recorded for this clone. The gene calls are TRBV2 and TRBJ1-5; D is uncertain. The germline V gene has CDR1 SNHLY and CDR2 FYNNEI. The CDR3 totals 12 residues. Trimming stripped 6 bases from V and 3 bases from J, with 6 bases between. Here the CDR3 DNA reads TGTGCCAGCAGCCGGAACAATCAGCCCCAGCATTTT. Its protein is CASSRNNQPQHF.

In regard to this clone: Mismatch with germline at one junction end may stem from a read error. The gene calls are TRBV7-9 and TRBJ2-5; D assignment may be TRBD1 or TRBD2 (5 bases each). The CDR3 runs 12 residues. CDR1 and CDR2 from the germline V gene are SEHNR and FQNEAQ (reference sequence). The CDR3: CASSSSTGTVHF. Written as DNA, the CDR3 is TGTGCCAGCAGCTCCTCCACGGGGACCGTGCACTTC.

The V gene is TRBV5-1, the J gene TRBJ1-1; 9 positions agree with TRBD1. The germline V gene has CDR1 SGHRS and CDR2 YFSETQ. The CDR3 consists of 16 residues. Losses at the gene ends were 4 bases for V and 5 bases for J; bases not matched to a gene: 12. The CDR3 DNA is TGCGCCAGCAGCGACCCGACAGGGGGAATGGGGACTGAAGCTTTCTTT. It codes for CASSDPTGGMGTEAFF. Full variable domain (rest looked up from reference TRBV5-1 and TRBJ1-1): KAGVTQTPRYLIKTRGQQVTLSCSPISGHRSVSWYQQTPGQGLQFLFEYFSETQRNKGNFPGRFSGRQFSNSRSEMNVSTLELGDSALYLCASSDPTGGMGTEAFFGQGTRLTVV.

The chain couples TRBV29-1 to TRBJ2-4; D ambiguous. Per germline, CDR1 SQVTM and CDR2 ANQGSEA. CDR3 size: 15 residues. V was cut by 7 bases and J by 2 bases, with 18 bases left in between. This CDR3 reads CSASPGWASKNIQYF. For the CDR3, the DNA is TGCAGCGCTTCCCCAGGTTGGGCTTCCAAAAACATTCAGTACTTC.

The J gene is TRBJ1-1, the V gene TRBV3-1 (or the pseudogene TRBV3-2); 7 bases are shared with TRBD1. CDR3 length: 15 residues. Germline CDR1 is LGHDT and CDR2 is YNNKEL (reference sequence). V dropped 5 bases and J dropped 5; count of bases not matched to a gene: 11. CDR3 protein: CASSSQDRVMTEAFF. The CDR3 nucleotides read TGTGCCAGCAGCTCGCAAGACAGGGTGATGACTGAAGCTTTCTTT.

J is TRBJ2-5 and V is TRBV7-9; the match to TRBD1 covers 9 bases. V was clipped by 1 base and J by 5 bases; unmatched bases: 5. Germline CDR1 SEHNR, CDR2 FQNEAQ (reference sequence). CDR3 length equals 15 residues. The CDR3 is CASSLGTGGRETQYF. The CDR3 DNA follows: TGTGCCAGCAGCTTAGGAACAGGGGGCCGGGAGACCCAGTACTTC.

The V call is TRBV2, the J call TRBJ2-3; 9 nucleotides align to TRBD1. This CDR3 is 15 amino acids long. In germline, CDR1 is SNHLY, CDR2 FYNNEI. V was clipped by 3 bases and J by 7 bases; unmatched bases: 8. The CDR3 is CASSENRGLSNTQYF. CDR3 DNA sequence: TGTGCCAGCAGTGAGAACAGGGGGCTTTCGAATACGCAGTATTTT.

The chain is built from TRBV27 and TRBJ1-1; 8 bases match TRBD1. V lost 7 bases to trimming and J lost 3 bases; unmatched junction nucleotides: 16. This CDR3 is built from 17 residues. Germline loops: CDR1 MNHEY, CDR2 SMNVEV (reference sequence). DNA of the CDR3: TGTGCCAGCAACAACCGGGGGACAGGAATAGGGGACACTGAAGCTTTCTTT. Amino acids: CASNNRGTGIGDTEAFF.

This chain uses TRBV9 with TRBJ1-1, with a tentative D call TRBD1 (6 bases). This CDR3 comprises 15 residues. V was trimmed by 4 bases and J by 0 bases, leaving 13 bases between them. Germline-derived CDR1 and CDR2 are SGDLS and YYNGEE. The CDR3 DNA reads TGTGCCAGCAGCCCGAGGACAGCTTTGAACACTGAAGCTTTCTTT. Translated: CASSPRTALNTEAFF.

The chain combines TRBV6-2 or TRBV6-3 with TRBJ1-5, with D possibly matching TRBD1 (6 bases). V was clipped by 5 bases and J by 8 bases, with 13 bases between them. Germline values: CDR1 MNHEY, CDR2 SVGEGT. This CDR3 is built from 13 residues. In DNA form, the CDR3 reads TGTGCCAGCAGTCCGACAGGCCTGGAGCCCCAGCATTTT. The encoded protein is CASSPTGLEPQHF.

This clone was detected once. V usage is TRBV19 and J usage is TRBJ1-6; no clear D. This CDR3 has 18 amino acids. V dropped 1 base and J dropped 1 base, with 14 bases sitting between them. Germline V gene sequence: CDR1 LNHDA, CDR2 SQIVND (reference sequence). CDR3 amino acids: CASSIVVGPGSYNSPLHF. The CDR3 nucleotides read TGTGCCAGTAGTATAGTTGTCGGTCCGGGATCCTATAATTCACCCCTCCACTTT.

The rearrangement joins TRBV9 to TRBJ2-7; a weak D match, TRBD1 (6 bases). The CDR3 length is 14 residues. CDR1 and CDR2 (germline): SGDLS, YYNGEE. Deletions cut 4 bases from V and 2 bases from J, with 13 bases between. The CDR3 bases are TGTGCCAGCAGCCCGAGGACAGCAGCCTACGAGCAGTACTTC. This sequence encodes CASSPRTAAYEQYF.

This clone was picked up one time. The chain links TRBV27 to TRBJ1-1; D unclear. Trimming took 2 bases from V and 1 from J, leaving 11 bases between them. CDR3 size: 15 residues. CDR1 is MNHEY, CDR2 SMNVEV, per germline (reference sequence). CDR3 in DNA: TGTGCCAGCAGTTTAGGAGGTTGGGGGAACACTGAAGCTTTCTTT. It encodes CASSLGGWGNTEAFF.

The gene calls are TRBV12-5 and TRBJ1-2; D ambiguous. CDR3 length: 13 amino acids. Per germline, CDR1 LGHNT and CDR2 FRNRAP. V was shortened by 2 bases and J by 2 bases, with 6 bases between the two germline ends. The CDR3 region is CASGLSENYGYTF. CDR3 sequence (DNA): TGTGCTAGTGGTTTGTCAGAGAACTATGGCTACACCTTC.

This clone showed up just once. The chain carries TRBV5-4 and TRBJ2-1; 7 bases line up with TRBD1. Germline V gives CDR1 SGHNT, CDR2 YYREEE (reference sequence). This CDR3 region has 15 residues. V lost 4 bases and J lost 8; bases outside the gene matches: 12. The CDR3 here is CASSVGRGKLDEQFF. Here the CDR3 DNA reads TGTGCCAGCAGCGTTGGCAGGGGGAAATTGGATGAGCAGTTCTTC.

This chain connects TRBV18 to TRBJ1-2; tentative D call: TRBD1 (5 bases). CDR3 length: 15 residues. CDR1 and CDR2 from the germline V gene are KGHSH and LQKENI. The ends were cut back, 3 bases at V and 4 bases at J, with 15 bases in the middle. CDR3 region: CASSPSQGLFYGYTF. The CDR3 DNA reads TGTGCCAGCTCACCTTCGCAGGGTTTATTCTATGGCTACACCTTC.

This chain joins TRBV5-6 and TRBJ2-3, with 10 nucleotides matching TRBD2. The V gene's germline CDR1 is SGHDT and CDR2 YYEEEE. The J segment lost 4 bases and the V segment lost 5 bases, leaving 4 bases of the junction unmatched. CDR3 length: 14 residues. Written as DNA, the CDR3 is TGTGCCAGCAGAAGCGGGGGGGCCGCAGATACGCAGTATTTT. Amino acids: CASRSGGAADTQYF.

With respect to this clone: The sample holds other DNA sequences that translate to the same CDR3. This chain joins TRBV3-1 (or the pseudogene TRBV3-2) and TRBJ2-3; no firm D call. The germline gives CDR1 LGHDT, CDR2 YNNKEL (reference sequence). The CDR3 loop spans 14 amino acids. Between the trimmed V and J ends, which lost 0 bases and 3 bases, there was a span of 7 bases. The CDR3 loop reads CASSQEARTDTQYF. DNA for the CDR3: TGTGCCAGCAGCCAAGAGGCTAGAACAGATACGCAGTATTTT.

The V gene is TRBV9, the J gene TRBJ2-7, with TRBD2 matching 7 bases. The CDR3 length is 14 residues. Germline CDR1 SGDLS, CDR2 YYNGEE. The trim removed 1 base at V and 6 bases at J, leaving 7 bases unmatched. CDR3 coding DNA: TGTGCCAGCAGCGTAAAGGGAGGGAGCGGCGAGCAGTACTTC. Translating gives CASSVKGGSGEQYF. The complete variable domain, with remaining parts taken from reference TRBV9 and TRBJ2-7, reads DSGVTQTPKHLITATGQRVTLRCSPRSGDLSVYWYQQSLDQGLQFLIQYYNGEERAKGNILERFSAQQFPDLHSELNLSSLELGDSALYFCASSVKGGSGEQYFGPGTRLTVT.

V is TRBV3-1 (or the pseudogene TRBV3-2) and J is TRBJ2-7; D ambiguous. V was shortened by 1 base and J by 5 bases, with 3 bases between the two germline ends. This CDR3 is built from 11 residues. Germline V CDR1 and CDR2: LGHDT, YNNKEL (reference sequence). This chain's CDR3 is CASSQVDEQYF. DNA for the CDR3: TGTGCCAGCAGCCAAGTAGACGAGCAGTACTTC.

On this clone: Other DNA sequences in the same sample also yield this CDR3. The chain carries TRBV7-9 and TRBJ1-2; D unclear. The CDR3 is made up of 12 amino acids. Germline V gene lookup returns CDR1 SEHNR and CDR2 FQNEAQ (reference sequence). Trimming removed 2 bases at V and 8 bases at J, with 9 bases between. CDR3 in DNA: TGTGCCAGCAGCTTATCGGAGGCCGGCTACACCTTC. Translated, it gives CASSLSEAGYTF. The full variable domain, with the rest looked up from reference TRBV7-9 and TRBJ1-2, is DTGVSQNPRHKITKRGQNVTFRCDPISEHNRLYWYRQTLGQGPEFLTYFQNEAQLEKSRLLSDRFSAERPKGSFSTLEIQRTEQGDSAMYLCASSLSEAGYTFGSGTRLTVV.

The V and J genes are TRBV29-1 and TRBJ1-2; 9 bases are shared with TRBD1. V lost 7 bases, J lost 6 bases, and 3 bases stayed unmatched. The CDR3 is 11 amino acids. CDR1 SQVTM and CDR2 ANQGSEA come from the germline V gene. Written as DNA, the CDR3 is TGCAGCGGTAGACAGGGGGATGGCTACACCTTC. It codes for CSGRQGDGYTF. The whole variable domain, remainder taken from reference TRBV29-1 and TRBJ1-2, is SAVISQKPSRDICQRGTSLTIQCQVDSQVTMMFWYRQQPGQSLTLIATANQGSEATYESGFVIDKFPISRPNLTFSTLTVSNMSPEDSSIYLCSGRQGDGYTFGSGTRLTVV.